These 5 T cell receptor beta chains share one sample of origin, sequenced in a study of T cell responses to AZD1222 COVID-19 vaccine. Sequenced by immunoSEQ multiplex PCR; TCRdb stores in-frame clones only, minus some. The sample lists about 120,000 clones; about 85% were seen once. Specimen: peripheral blood, collected 28 days after the second AZD1222 dose. The origin of the receptors is an adult who received the AZD1222 COVID-19 vaccine.

The chain uses TRBV29-1 and TRBJ2-7; possibly TRBD2 for D (5 bases). Germline CDR1 and CDR2: SQVTM and ANQGSEA. CDR3 length: 11 amino acids. Between the trimmed V and J ends, which lost 6 bases and 7 bases, there was a span of 13 bases. The CDR3 here is CSVGVLGEQYF. DNA for the CDR3: TGCAGCGTCGGGGTCTTGGGGGAGCAGTACTTC.

The chain has TRBV5-1 and TRBJ2-1; 8 bases line up with TRBD2. The CDR3 is 19 amino acids. Germline V gene sequence: CDR1 SGHRS, CDR2 YFSETQ. Trimming removed 1 base from V and 0 bases from J; junction bases left unmatched: 12. The CDR3 loop reads CASSLSASGYLSSYNEQFF. In nucleotides, the CDR3 is TGCGCCAGCAGCTTGTCGGCTAGCGGGTACTTAAGCTCCTACAATGAGCAGTTCTTC.

This clone was detected once. The chain recombines TRBV18 with TRBJ2-3; TRBD2 matches 9 bases. Germline V gene sequence: CDR1 KGHSH, CDR2 LQKENI. The CDR3 length is 16 residues. Losses at the gene ends were 3 bases for V and 2 bases for J; bases not matched to a gene: 6. The CDR3: CASSPSSGGTTDTQYF. The CDR3 coding sequence is TGTGCCAGCTCACCCTCAAGCGGGGGGACCACAGATACGCAGTATTTT.

This chain joins TRBV6-1 and TRBJ2-5; D is perhaps TRBD2 (5 bases). Trimming left V 4 bases short and J 3 bases short, with 18 bases between. CDR1 and CDR2 from the germline V gene are MNHNS and SASEGT. The length of the CDR3 is 16 residues. CDR3 loop: CASSVLPRGSKETQYF. CDR3 nucleotide sequence: TGTGCCAGCAGTGTCCTCCCACGGGGATCTAAAGAGACCCAGTACTTC.

This clone has just a few counts. The genes are TRBV6-2 or TRBV6-3 and TRBJ2-7; 9 positions match TRBD1. The CDR3 is made up of 17 amino acids. Germline CDR1 and CDR2: MNHEY and SVGEGT. Germline trimming cut 2 bases from V and 0 bases from J; bases unmatched to any gene: 8. CDR3 sequence: CASSYGTGRPLSYEQYF. CDR3 sequence (DNA): TGTGCCAGCAGTTACGGGACAGGGAGGCCCCTCTCCTACGAGCAGTACTTC.